These 17 T cell receptor beta chains share one sample of origin, sequenced in a study of CD8 T cells in ankylosing spondylitis. MiXCR, run by TCRdb on the 5' RACE reads, gives a single entry per CDR3 protein. The sample lists hundreds of thousands of distinct CDR3 sequences, roughly 12% occurring once. Their antigen targets remain unknown. Study-wide findings and caveats: One TCR beta motif, made up of seven to nine highly homologous variants, appeared characteristic of ankylosing spondylitis blood.

The sample comprised blood, either unsorted or a sorted T cell fraction (not recorded which). Receptor source: a male donor with ankylosing spondylitis.

This clonotype has more than one count but fewer than ten. The genes are TRBV5-1 and TRBJ2-7; TRBD1 matches 10 bases. This CDR3 has 15 residues. CDR1 is SGHRS and CDR2 is YFSETQ in the germline V gene. The trim removed 0 bases at V and 6 bases at J, leaving 6 bases unmatched. CDR3 sequence reads: CASSLEVTGGAEQYF. The CDR3 bases are TGCGCCAGCAGCTTGGAGGTGACAGGGGGCGCCGAGCAGTACTTC.

This clonotype has a single count. V and J are TRBV20-1 and TRBJ1-1, with 8 bases fitting TRBD1. CDR3 size: 14 residues. The germline CDR1 and CDR2 sequences are DFQATT and SNEGSKA (reference sequence). Trimming took 1 base from V and 0 from J; bases not matched to a gene: 1. The CDR3 sequence: CSARVQGVNTEAFF. The CDR3 DNA reads TGCAGTGCTAGAGTACAGGGGGTGAACACTGAAGCTTTCTTT.

The gene calls are TRBV20-1 and TRBJ1-2, with 10 positions matching TRBD1. V shed 3 bases, J shed 3 bases, and the junction held 7 bases outside the gene matches. The CDR3 is made up of 15 amino acids. Germline values: CDR1 DFQATT, CDR2 SNEGSKA (reference sequence). The CDR3 DNA is TGCAGTGCTAGGGATACCGGGACAGGGGACTATGGCTACACCTTC. Residues: CSARDTGTGDYGYTF.

This clonotype was recorded a few times. The chain carries TRBV10-3 and TRBJ1-5, with no clear D. The CDR3 spans 13 residues. V dropped 8 bases and J dropped 4 bases, with 12 bases sitting between them. Germline CDR1 ENHRY, CDR2 SYGVKD. CDR3 sequence reads: CAIRSRANQPQHF. CDR3 in DNA: TGTGCCATCCGATCTAGGGCTAATCAGCCCCAGCATTTT.

This clonotype was observed a few times. The rearrangement joins TRBV20-1 to TRBJ2-7, with no clear D. Trimming cost V 0 bases and J 0 bases, with 12 bases left between them. The CDR3 is made up of 15 amino acids. Germline CDR1 is DFQATT and CDR2 is SNEGSKA (reference sequence). CDR3 sequence: CSARDLEKSSYEQYF. CDR3 sequence (DNA): TGCAGTGCTAGAGATTTGGAGAAGAGCTCCTACGAGCAGTACTTC.

The sample holds a few counts of this clonotype. The chain combines TRBV11-2 with TRBJ2-1; tentatively, D is TRBD2 (7 bases). The CDR3 is 15 residues long. Germline V gene lookup returns CDR1 SGHAT and CDR2 FQNNGV. Trimming took off 1 base at V and 15 bases at J, with 22 bases between the two ends. The CDR3: CASSLAGENREGLFF. Here the CDR3 DNA reads TGTGCCAGCAGCTTAGCTGGGGAAAACAGGGAGGGACTGTTCTTC.

This clonotype was found many times. The rearrangement uses TRBV6-2 or TRBV6-3 and TRBJ2-7, with 12 bases that match TRBD2. The CDR3 has 14 residues. Germline V lookup: CDR1 MNHEY, CDR2 SVGEGT. With V trimmed by 6 bases and J by 4 bases, 4 bases remained unmatched. CDR3 residues: CASSRLAGVYEQYF. The CDR3 nucleotides read TGTGCCAGCAGCCGACTAGCGGGAGTGTACGAGCAGTACTTC.

This clonotype was seen a handful of times. The CDR3 coding sequence is TGTGCCAGCAGCACCGCCCATTCACCCCTCCACTTT. Its translation: CASSTAHSPLHF. V is TRBV7-2 and J is TRBJ1-6, with D hard to call. V lost 5 bases and J lost 8, with 7 bases in between. CDR3 size: 12 residues. CDR1 and CDR2 from the germline V gene are SGHTA and FQGNSA.

This chain links TRBV5-1 with TRBJ2-7; D is possibly TRBD2 (5 bases). Germline values: CDR1 SGHRS, CDR2 YFSETQ. Between the trimmed V and J ends, which lost 2 bases and 5 bases, there was a span of 8 bases. The CDR3 contains 12 residues. CDR3 nucleotide sequence: TGCGCCAGCAGCTTTAGCGACCACGAGCAGTACTTC. Encoded protein: CASSFSDHEQYF.

The chain joins TRBV12-3 or TRBV12-4 to TRBJ1-1; the D gene is possibly TRBD1 (5 bases). Deletions cut 8 bases from V and 3 bases from J, with 22 bases between. This CDR3 region has 16 residues. Here the CDR3 reads CASSLWDRRRDTEAFF. The CDR3, as DNA: TGTGCCAGCTCTCTTTGGGACCGAAGACGGGACACTGAAGCTTTCTTT.

The rearrangement uses TRBV6-4 and TRBJ1-2; D gene ambiguous. The V gene lost 6 bases and the J gene lost 0 bases, with 14 bases spanning the gap. The germline V gene has CDR1 MRHNA and CDR2 SNTAGT. CDR3 length: 15 residues. CDR3 in amino acids: CASRQDGSSNYGYTF. The CDR3 coding sequence is TGTGCCAGCAGACAAGACGGCTCTTCTAACTATGGCTACACCTTC.

Only a few counts were recorded for this clonotype. The J gene is TRBJ2-6, the V gene TRBV6-1; 9 bases agree with TRBD1. V lost 5 bases and J lost 0; bases outside the gene matches: 8. The CDR3 spans 18 residues. Germline CDR1 and CDR2: MNHNS and SASEGT. The CDR3 sequence is CASSRTGTGSSGANVLTF. CDR3 bases: TGTGCCAGCAGTAGAACCGGGACAGGGAGCTCTGGGGCCAACGTCCTGACTTTC.

V and J are TRBV5-1 and TRBJ1-2, with TRBD1 identical over 12 bases. Trimming cost V 4 bases and J 7 bases; bases outside gene matches: 11. The germline gives CDR1 SGHRS, CDR2 YFSETQ. The CDR3 length is 16 residues. Here the CDR3 reads CASSPYPGTGGAGYTF. The DNA for the CDR3 is TGCGCCAGCAGCCCCTACCCCGGGACAGGGGGCGCTGGCTACACCTTC.

This chain joins TRBV7-2 and TRBJ2-3, with TRBD1 matching 8 bases. The CDR3 runs 16 residues. V shed 1 base, J shed 1 base, and the junction held 4 bases outside the gene matches. From germline, CDR1 is SGHTA and CDR2 FQGNSA. The CDR3 is CASSLVGTGGTDTQYF. The CDR3 DNA is TGTGCCAGCAGCTTAGTTGGGACAGGCGGCACAGATACGCAGTATTTT. The full variable domain, in which reference TRBV7-2 and TRBJ2-3 provide the parts outside the CDR3, is GAGVSQSPSNKVTEKGKDVELRCDPISGHTALYWYRQSLGQGLEFLIYFQGNSAPDKSGLPSDRFSAERTGGSVSTLTIQRTQQEDSAVYLCASSLVGTGGTDTQYFGPGTRLTVL.

This clonotype was seen only a few times. The rearrangement uses TRBV20-1 and TRBJ2-3; the D is unclear. Germline lookup yields CDR1 DFQATT and CDR2 SNEGSKA (reference sequence). V was clipped by 5 bases and J by 4 bases, with 7 bases between them. The CDR3 runs to 11 residues. CDR3 DNA sequence: TGCAGTGCTCCGTTCCCAGATACGCAGTATTTT. Protein product: CSAPFPDTQYF.

The J gene is TRBJ2-7, the V gene TRBV30; D is ambiguous. The length of the CDR3 is 11 residues. Trimming stripped 4 bases from V and 2 bases from J, with 6 bases between. From germline, CDR1 is GTSNPN and CDR2 SVGIG (reference sequence). The CDR3, as DNA: TGTGCCTGGACTAGGACCTACGAGCAGTACTTC. This sequence encodes CAWTRTYEQYF. The full variable domain, in which reference TRBV30 and TRBJ2-7 provide the parts outside the CDR3, is SQTIHQWPATLVQPVGSPLSLECTVEGTSNPNLYWYRQAAGRGLQLLFYSVGIGQISSEVPQNLSASRPQDRQFILSSKKLLLSDSGFYLCAWTRTYEQYFGPGTRLTVT.

This chain links TRBV6-2 or TRBV6-3 with TRBJ2-5; D is possibly TRBD1 or TRBD2 (5 bases each). The CDR3 runs 14 residues. Between the trimmed V and J ends, which lost 6 bases and 3 bases, there was a span of 14 bases. CDR1 is MNHEY, CDR2 SVGEGT, per germline. The DNA of the CDR3 is TGTGCCAGCAGCTATGAGAGGGGAGAAGAGACCCAGTACTTC. This gives the protein CASSYERGEETQYF.